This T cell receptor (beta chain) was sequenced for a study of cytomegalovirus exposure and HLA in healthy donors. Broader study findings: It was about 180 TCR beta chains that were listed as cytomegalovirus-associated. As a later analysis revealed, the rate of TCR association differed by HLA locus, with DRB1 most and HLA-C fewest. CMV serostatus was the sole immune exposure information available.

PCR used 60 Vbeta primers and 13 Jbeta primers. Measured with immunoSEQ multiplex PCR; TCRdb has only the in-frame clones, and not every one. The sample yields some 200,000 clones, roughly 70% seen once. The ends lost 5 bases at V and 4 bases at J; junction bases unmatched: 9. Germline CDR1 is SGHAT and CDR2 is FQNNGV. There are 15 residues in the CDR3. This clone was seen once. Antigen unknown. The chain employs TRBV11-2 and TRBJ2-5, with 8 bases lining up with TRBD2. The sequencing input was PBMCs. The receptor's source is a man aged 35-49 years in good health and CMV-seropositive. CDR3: CASSPPGRGGETQYF. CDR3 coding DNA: TGTGCCAGCAGCCCCCCCGGTCGGGGGGGAGAGACCCAGTACTTC.